The 18 T cell receptor beta chains below were found in one sample sequenced in a study of T cell repertoires in cytomegalovirus infection. One entry per CDR3 protein, called by TCRdb with MiXCR from the reads. The sample has hundreds of thousands of distinct CDR3 sequences; around 32% are singletons. Their antigens remain unidentified. Material: cultured CD8+ T cells from PBMCs, obtained from culture after CMV antigen stimulation. These receptor sequences come from a human donor in good health (CMV status not recorded). Some clones in this sample may be carry-over from other donors' samples.

The chain couples TRBV12-3 or TRBV12-4 to TRBJ2-5; D is unresolved. The CDR3 extends over 14 amino acids. V was trimmed by 5 bases and J by 1 base, leaving 11 bases between them. In DNA, the CDR3 is TGTGCCAGCAGTACAGCAGCAGCCCAAGAGACCCAGTACTTC. Translation gives CASSTAAAQETQYF.

This clonotype was counted between two and nine times. The chain employs TRBV27 and TRBJ1-1; D perhaps matches TRBD1 (6 bases). The germline CDR1 and CDR2 sequences are MNHEY and SMNVEV (reference sequence). The CDR3 sequence is 18 residues long. Trimming pared 1 base from V and 0 bases from J, leaving 18 bases between. The CDR3 region has the DNA TGTGCCAGCAGTTTATTTGGGGGCGGGCAGACCATGAACACTGAAGCTTTCTTT. Translated, it gives CASSLFGGGQTMNTEAFF.

The table lists this clonotype with a few counts. The J gene is TRBJ1-5, the V gene TRBV12-3 or TRBV12-4; D gene uncertain. V was cut by 5 bases and J by 2 bases, with 10 bases left in between. This CDR3 is built from 14 residues. The CDR3: CASSPAAGNQPQHF. CDR3 DNA sequence: TGTGCCAGCAGTCCCGCTGCCGGCAATCAGCCCCAGCATTTT.

The chain carries TRBV5-6 and TRBJ1-1; tentatively, D is TRBD1 (5 bases). Germline V CDR1 and CDR2: SGHDT, YYEEEE. Trimming cost V 0 bases and J 4 bases, with 16 bases left between them. The CDR3 totals 16 residues. The CDR3 is CASSLDLGGGSTEAFF. CDR3 nucleotide sequence: TGTGCCAGCAGCTTGGATCTCGGGGGTGGTTCCACTGAAGCTTTCTTT.

This clonotype occurred once. Possible read error: a much larger clone is one base away. Lacking the conserved final phenylalanine or tryptophan, this CDR3 likely reflects a read error. This chain uses TRBV4-2 with TRBJ2-3; D is ambiguous. The CDR3 runs 16 residues. Germline values: CDR1 LGHNA, CDR2 YNFKEQ. Deletions cut 4 bases from V and 0 bases from J, with 14 bases between. The CDR3 DNA reads TGTGCCAGCAGCCTCGAAGGGTTAACAAGCACAGATACGCAGTATTAT. Its translation is CASSLEGLTSTDTQYY.

The chain combines TRBV6-1 with TRBJ2-7; 8 bases map to TRBD1. Germline V gene lookup returns CDR1 MNHNS and CDR2 SASEGT. V was pared by 2 bases and J by 1 base, with 7 bases of the junction left unmatched. The CDR3 is 16 residues long. In DNA, the CDR3 is TGTGCCAGCAGTGAAAGAGGACAGGGATGGTCCTACGAGCAGTACGTC. It is translated as CASSERGQGWSYEQYV.

V and J are TRBV4-1 and TRBJ2-1; 9 bases fit TRBD1. Germline V gene sequence: CDR1 MGHRA, CDR2 YSYEKL. V lost 3 bases to trimming and J lost 15 bases; unmatched junction nucleotides: 18. The CDR3 has 16 residues. This chain's CDR3 is CASSHSTGPYGQGLFF. Here the CDR3 DNA reads TGCGCCAGCAGCCACTCTACGGGGCCTTATGGACAGGGGTTGTTCTTC.

CDR3 loop: CASSLNRGTNEKLFF. In DNA form, the CDR3 reads TGCGCCAGCAGCCTTAACAGGGGAACTAATGAAAAACTGTTTTTT. The J gene is TRBJ1-4, the V gene TRBV5-1, with 7 bases identical to TRBD1. This CDR3 contains 15 residues. The V gene end was trimmed by 4 bases and the J gene end by 1 base; junction bases not matched to a gene: 4. In germline, CDR1 is SGHRS, CDR2 YFSETQ.

This chain connects TRBV28 to TRBJ2-7; TRBD1 agrees at 7 bases. Germline V gene data show CDR1 as MDHEN and CDR2 as SYDVKM. V was pared by 4 bases and J by 3 bases, with 3 bases of the junction left unmatched. This CDR3 has 13 residues. This CDR3 reads CASSSRQGYEQYV. The CDR3 DNA reads TGTGCCAGCAGTTCCAGACAGGGCTACGAGCAGTACGTC.

The sample holds a few counts of this clonotype. The chain employs TRBV11-3 and TRBJ2-5, with D possibly being TRBD1 (5 bases). The V gene lost 3 bases and the J gene lost 3 bases, with 8 bases spanning the gap. Germline CDR1 and CDR2: SGHNT and YENEEA. The CDR3 has 13 residues. The CDR3 is CASSLDTEETQYF. The CDR3 bases are TGTGCCAGCAGCTTGGACACTGAAGAGACCCAGTACTTC.

V and J are TRBV7-4 and TRBJ2-7; no clear D gene. The CDR3 spans 15 residues. The V gene lost 0 bases and the J gene lost 3 bases, with 12 bases spanning the gap. Per the germline V gene, CDR1 is SGHVT and CDR2 is SQSDAQ. The CDR3 DNA reads TGTGCCAGCAGCTTAGCGCAACAGAACGGCTACGAGCAGTACGTC. Protein sequence: CASSLAQQNGYEQYV.

The chain combines TRBV14 with TRBJ2-5; possible D gene TRBD2, 5 bases. CDR3 length equals 15 residues. From germline, CDR1 is SGHDN and CDR2 FVKESK. The V and J ends lost 1 base and 5 bases respectively, with 14 bases between them. CDR3 DNA sequence: TGTGCCAGCAGCCAAGCGGACCCTAGCTGGGAGACCCAGTACTTC. Translating it yields CASSQADPSWETQYF.

Ten or more counts support this clonotype. This sequence joins TRBV7-2 and TRBJ1-1; TRBD1 agrees at 8 bases. The germline V gene encodes CDR1 SGHTA and CDR2 FQGNSA. Trimming took 4 bases from V and 3 from J; bases not matched to a gene: 13. The CDR3 runs to 17 residues. For the CDR3, the DNA is TGTGCCAGCAGCTCAGCGATAGCAGGGGGCTCTGACACTGAAGCTTTCTTT. This gives the protein CASSSAIAGGSDTEAFF.

Concerning this clonotype itself: This clone may be a read error of a much larger clone one base away. The missing conserved phenylalanine or tryptophan at the end of this CDR3 makes a read error likely. The V call is TRBV7-2, the J call TRBJ2-7; D remains unclear. Deletions cut 5 bases from V and 0 bases from J, with 14 bases between. From germline, CDR1 is SGHTA and CDR2 FQGNSA. This CDR3 has 15 residues. The CDR3 DNA reads as TGTGCCAGCAGCCCCTTGGCCGAGAGCTCCTACGAGCAGTACTCC. Translated, it gives CASSPLAESSYEQYS.

The sample holds a few counts of this clonotype. The chain joins TRBV28 to TRBJ1-1; possible D gene TRBD1, 5 bases. CDR1 is MDHEN and CDR2 is SYDVKM in the germline V gene. V was pared by 8 bases and J by 2 bases, with 18 bases between. The CDR3 contains 15 residues. The CDR3 nucleotides are TGTGCCAGCTTGAGGGGCCCCTTTGCCAACACTGAAGCTTTCTTT. Its translation: CASLRGPFANTEAFF. The full variable domain, rest sourced from reference TRBV28 and TRBJ1-1, is DVKVTQSSRYLVKRTGEKVFLECVQDMDHENMFWYRQDPGLGLRLIYFSYDVKMKEKGDIPEGYSVSREKKERFSLILESASTNQTSMYLCASLRGPFANTEAFFGQGTRLTVV.

The chain employs TRBV11-1 and TRBJ1-1, with D unclear. Germline V gene data show CDR1 as SGHAT and CDR2 as FQDESV (reference sequence). The CDR3 has 14 residues. The V gene lost 1 base and the J gene lost 5 bases, with 11 bases spanning the gap. The CDR3 DNA reads as TGTGCCAGCAGCTTAGGCGGTACACCGACTGAAGCTTTCTTT. Protein product: CASSLGGTPTEAFF.

This clonotype was seen repeatedly, ten times or more. The chain uses TRBV7-6 and TRBJ1-1; the D gene is possibly TRBD1 (5 bases). V lost 0 bases, J lost 10 bases, and 27 bases lay in between. This CDR3 comprises 18 residues. Germline V gives CDR1 SGHVS, CDR2 FNYEAQ. The CDR3, as DNA: TGTGCCAGCAGCTTAGCGCTCGACAGCGAATCCTGGCCTTGGACAGCTTTCTTT. This translates into CASSLALDSESWPWTAFF.

Notes on this clonotype: The junction differs from germline at one of its ends, possibly a read error. The J gene is TRBJ2-6, the V gene TRBV7-3; maybe TRBD1 (5 bases). The CDR3 consists of 19 residues. From germline, CDR1 is SGHTA and CDR2 FQGTGA. The CDR3 is CASSSVAEPQLTGANVPTF. The CDR3 bases are TGTGCCAGCAGCTCAGTGGCCGAACCCCAATTAACTGGGGCCAACGTCCCGACTTTC.